This T cell receptor (beta chain) stems from a study of cytomegalovirus exposure and HLA in healthy donors (dated by TCRdb to about 2017). Looking at the study overall: An earlier analysis of about 530 of the donors reported about 260 Gb of sequence data and 100 million to 120 million unique TCR beta sequences obtained from some 170 million T cells. Class I and class II HLA loci were covered by the typing at four-digit resolution. A separate validation cohort of over a hundred different subjects was used in addition to the roughly 670-subject first cohort. In a later analysis, previously published TCR beta repertoires from several hundred donors were re-analyzed and high-resolution HLA genotyping was added so that TCR occurrence patterns could be studied. Alongside the repertoire data, information on donor age, sex, ethnicity and CMV serostatus was compiled. On average, over 200,000 unique TCR beta nucleotide sequences were sequenced per donor among about 400 genotyped donors of the cohort, with about 17% of those sequences being non-productive. The later analysis used no new phenotypic data to find candidate immune exposures, relying instead on TCR beta sequences and their occurrence across donors. The study used immunosequencing to profile the T cell repertoires of about 670 subjects and linked those repertoires to cytomegalovirus serostatus. In a later genetic analysis, genome-wide SNP genotypes for about three fifths of the 666 donors were used, and that subset was treated as a discovery cohort. To predict cytomegalovirus infection status, the study combined high-throughput TCR immunosequencing, statistical association of individual TCRs with disease status, and machine learning. The study was designed to test whether signatures of past pathogen exposure could be identified by cataloging public T cell receptors. All discovery cohort repertoires had been generated on a single sequencing platform. Of the 398 genotyped donors, 80% to 90% were placed in the genetic ancestry cluster associated with self-reported Caucasian donors. An earlier analysis of nearly 600 of the donors applied high-throughput TCR beta sequencing to assess whether each TCR beta V gene segment acted as functional or pseudogenic. Typing coverage varied by locus: about 620-630 donors for A, B, C, DRB1 and DQB1; around 560 for DQA1; more than 600 for DPA1; roughly 450 for DPB1. About 280 gigabases of sequencing data and 70 million to 85 million unique TCR sequences were included in an early release covering around 600 HLA-typed donors. Because of strong linkage in the cohort, four or five DR-DQ haplotypes were treated as single units for association and clustering.

The method behind the library was the immunoSEQ multiplex PCR assay. A mixture of 60 forward primers for TCR Vbeta segments and 13 reverse primers for TCR Jbeta segments was used in the multiplex PCR. A multiplex PCR assay on genomic DNA amplified the CDR3 region of rearranged TCR beta genes. The amplified TCR beta libraries were sequenced on the Illumina HiSeq System as 87-base-pair reads. Turning to the authors' computational methods: A later analysis counted approximately 84 million unique TCR beta chains across the 690 or so repertoires, and 10 million to 11 million of these chains were shared by at least two donors. A nearest-neighbor algorithm error-corrected the raw reads and collapsed the reads into unique sequences, merging closely related sequences to remove PCR and sequencing errors. To assign V, D and J gene segments, CDR3 sequences were aligned to IMGT reference sequences. Each retained sequence needed at least a six-nucleotide match to both a V gene segment and a J gene segment. A rearrangement counted as productive if the CDR3 had no stop codons and remained in frame with V and J, and every other rearrangement counted as non-productive. Following IMGT convention, CDR3 was defined as the stretch from the second conserved V-encoded cysteine up to the conserved J-encoded phenylalanine. Sequences without an unambiguous match to a single V gene segment were excluded from the earlier analysis of approximately 560 of the donors. In an earlier analysis of 450 to 700 of the donors, V segments were called functional above 56.7% productive rearrangements and were called segregating when the between-donor standard deviation exceeded 5%. A statistical classification framework was built to diagnose cytomegalovirus status from the catalog of TCR beta chain sequences. A later analysis assigned V and J genes by comparing TCR nucleotide sequences with IMGT/GENE-DB human TR gene sequences. A later analysis assigned CDR3 sequences and most-parsimonious VDJ recombination scenarios with the TCRdist pipeline. In a later analysis, each TCR beta chain was defined by its CDR3 amino acid sequence together with its V-gene family, and reads lacking a unique V-gene family were excluded. In a later analysis, a few hundred highly shared, low-generation-probability nucleotide sequences were removed to address suspected cross-contamination and a sequencing artifact. For each public chain, a later analysis derived a clonal expansion index from normalized ranks of inferred template counts within each repertoire. In a later analysis, generation probabilities were computed with a VDJ recombination model fitted to out-of-frame rearrangements, and the resulting probabilities were checked against IGoR. In a later analysis, hypergeometric tests were used to score TCR-TCR, TCR-HLA and TCR-CMV co-occurrence, with a repertoire-size bias correction applied to TCR pairs. In a later analysis, false discovery rates were estimated by permuting HLA or CMV assignments 20 times. A later analysis grouped co-occurring TCRs with DBSCAN, adding TCRdist sequence similarity when clustering within HLA-allele-positive subsets. For co-occurrence clustering, repertoires with fewer than 30,000 or more than 120,000 public chains were excluded, along with a handful of repertoires with anomalous nucleotide sharing. TCRdb took over this immuneACCESS table, retaining in-frame rearrangements with V and J assigned. Such tables are incomplete; in checked studies, under half of the missing clones stem from an unresolved V gene, and the remainder is unexplained. V, J and clone size reflect that table, while D and trimming were determined from the DNA. Across this sample there are 130,000 or so clones, with around 67% seen only once. The ten most abundant clones make up roughly 2.1% of the sample.

Including cysteine and phenylalanine, the CDR3 has 16 amino acids. The only DNA kept is the CDR3, 48 bases in frame from the first base. Trimming takes 2 bases from V and 4 bases from J, and the germline ends sit 14 bases apart. According to the germline V gene, CDR1 reads LGHNA and CDR2 reads YNFKEQ. Note on this clone: Its antigen remains undetermined. No base qualities exist here, and no much larger clone lies one base off it.

The cohort comprised some 730 healthy bone marrow donors. All cohort members were sampled while nominally healthy, although unrecorded immune exposures were likely present. The donor tested CMV seropositive and was one of the 289 seropositive cohort members. A peripheral blood sample was collected from each donor, and TCR beta sequencing was performed on peripheral blood mononuclear cells. The Qiagen DNeasy Blood Extraction Kit was used to extract genomic DNA from the blood cell samples. Beyond this particular receptor, the publication reports: A later genetic analysis associated a missense DCLRE1C variant with V-gene and J-gene trimming of TCR beta chains, and an independent cohort replicated the association. Cytomegalovirus status was reported to be diagnosed by the classifier with high specificity and sensitivity in both the original and validation cohorts. In a later analysis, several top co-occurrence clusters were reported to appear linked to parvovirus B19, influenza, CMV and Epstein-Barr virus. Broadly in line with IMGT annotations, most TCR beta V segments showed up in productive rearrangements about 87% or about 30% of the time in an earlier analysis of some 590 of the donors. In this cohort, only TCR beta chains were sequenced, and detectable features were limited by the absence of alpha or paired-chain data. Most TCR sequences were observed very rarely across donors, whereas some public TCRs were present in many individuals. Compared with the approximately 670-donor mean, donors in an Asian-associated ancestry cluster had fewer N-insertions in productive TCRs, according to a later genetic analysis. HLA typing was unavailable for some donors at each locus, so association tests used only the typed subset. Correlated functional status among segregating V segments might be attributable to linkage disequilibrium, but an unknown experimental factor could not be ruled out. A later analysis found that TCR association rates varied across HLA loci, with DRB1 alleles showing the most associated TCRs and HLA-C alleles the fewest. Presence/absence analyses assumed roughly uniform sequencing depth across donors, an assumption that may not hold. At a false discovery rate of 0.05, a later analysis linked 15,000 to 20,000 TCR beta sequences to specific HLA alleles. A further reported finding was that TCR beta sequences accurately predicted the HLA-A and HLA-B alleles for most subjects in the first cohort. A few of the identified cytomegalovirus-associated TCR beta chains were confirmed in vitro to be specific for cytomegalovirus antigens. Strong co-occurrence of HLA alleles, especially DR and DQ, made assigning TCR associations to individual alleles difficult. CMV serostatus was the only immune exposure information available for the cohort. The study listed 150 to 200 TCR beta chains as associated with cytomegalovirus. The earlier analysis of almost 600 of the donors excluded 15 to 20 rarely observed V segments, including chromosome 9 orphons, because counts were too low. According to a later analysis, most CMV-associated TCR beta chains appeared to be HLA-restricted, and the HLA associations seemed to be driven largely by CMV exposure. Some IMGT-functional V segments, including TRBV6-2 and TRBV6-3, could not be distinguished by the 87-base-pair reads and were therefore excluded. A cluster of highly shared sequence variants was judged likely to be a technical artifact of the sequencing pipeline. It was suggested by the authors that the approach could potentially be generalized to other disease states and immunological phenotypes. A later analysis found that HLA-associated TCR beta chains were more clonally expanded and had lower generation probabilities than equally common non-associated chains.

The rearrangement combines TRBV4-2 with TRBJ1-4, with the D gene uncertain. The receptor comes from a woman aged 40 to 50 in good health and CMV-seropositive. Source material: PBMCs. The encoded CDR3 is CASSQIGGLGNEKLFF. The sequenced DNA is TGTGCCAGCAGCCAAATCGGAGGACTCGGTAATGAAAAACTGTTTTTT.